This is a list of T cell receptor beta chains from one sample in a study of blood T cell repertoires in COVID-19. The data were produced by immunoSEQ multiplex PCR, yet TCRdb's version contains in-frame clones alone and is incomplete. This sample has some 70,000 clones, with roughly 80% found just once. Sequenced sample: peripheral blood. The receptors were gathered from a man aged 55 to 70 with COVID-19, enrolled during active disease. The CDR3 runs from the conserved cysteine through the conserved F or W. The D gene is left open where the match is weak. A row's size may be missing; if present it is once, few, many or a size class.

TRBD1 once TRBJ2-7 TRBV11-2 TGTGCCAGCAGCTTAGGTCAGGGGGCGGGAAGGGAGCAGTACTTC CASSLGQGAGREQYF
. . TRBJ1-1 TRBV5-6 TGTGCCAGCAGCTTTCCGGGACAAAACACTGAAGCTTTCTTT CASSFPGQNTEAFF
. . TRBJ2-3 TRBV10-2 TGCGCCAGCAGTGTCAGGGGTCGACACCTGAGCACAGATACGCAGTATTTT CASSVRGRHLSTDTQYF
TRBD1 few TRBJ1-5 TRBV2 TGTGCCAGCAGGGGACAGGGTGAAGGTCAGCCCCAGCATTTT CASRGQGEGQPQHF
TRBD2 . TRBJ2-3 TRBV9 TGTGCCAGCAGCGTATCTAGCGGGGGGGCCTTTAACACAGATACGCAGTATTTT CASSVSSGGAFNTDTQYF
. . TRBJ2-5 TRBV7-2 TGTGCCAGCAGCCCCGGGTTGCACCTACAAGAGACCCAGTACTTC CASSPGLHLQETQYF
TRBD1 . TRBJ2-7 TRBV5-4 TGTGCCAGCAGCTTGGGACAGGGCGACGAGCAGTACTTC CASSLGQGDEQYF
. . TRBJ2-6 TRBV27 TGTGCCAGCAGTCTCCGACACCCTGGCCTATGGGGGGCCAACGTCCTGACTTTC CASSLRHPGLWGANVLTF
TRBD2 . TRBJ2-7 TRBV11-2 TGTGCCAGCAGCCCCCGCGGACTAGCGGGGGGCTACGAGCAGTACTTC CASSPRGLAGGYEQYF
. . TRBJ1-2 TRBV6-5 TGTGCCAGCAGTAAACAACAGGGATTCTATGGCTACACCTTC CASSKQQGFYGYTF
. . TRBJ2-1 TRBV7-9 TGTGCCAGCAGCTCCCTACAGGCTTTGGGGCTCAATGAGCAGTTCTTC CASSSLQALGLNEQFF
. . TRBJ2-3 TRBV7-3 TGTGCCAGCAGTTCAGAGGGAGTTGGGGCAGATACGCAGTATTTT CASSSEGVGADTQYF
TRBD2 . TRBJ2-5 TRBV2 TGTGCCAGCAGAAATGGGGGGACTAGCGGGGAGACCCAGTACTTC CASRNGGTSGETQYF
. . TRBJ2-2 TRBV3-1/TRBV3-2 TGTGCCAGCAGCCAAAGAGGGACCGGGGAGCTGTTTTTT CASSQRGTGELFF
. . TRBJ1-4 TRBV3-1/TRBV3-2 TGTGCCAGCAGCCAAGCCCAGAATTCGGGTGAAAAACTGTTTTTT CASSQAQNSGEKLFF
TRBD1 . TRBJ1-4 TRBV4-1 TGCGCCAGCAGCCAACCACAGGGGGCGCGTCTTAGTGAAAAACTGTTTTTT CASSQPQGARLSEKLFF
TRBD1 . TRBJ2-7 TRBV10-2 TGCGCCAGCAGTGAGTCCGGGACAGGGGGCCAGAACGAGCAGTACTTC CASSESGTGGQNEQYF
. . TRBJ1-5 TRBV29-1 TGCAGCGTTGCACAGAATAGCAATCAGCCCCAGCATTTT CSVAQNSNQPQHF
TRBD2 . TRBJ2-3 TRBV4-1 TGCGCCAGCAGCCAAGTCGTTAGCGGGGGGCCGGATACGCAGTATTTT CASSQVVSGGPDTQYF
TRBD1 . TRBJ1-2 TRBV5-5 TGTGCCAGCAGCCCTGGGTCGGGACAGGGATCCTATGGCTACACCTTC CASSPGSGQGSYGYTF
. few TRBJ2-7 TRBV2 TGTGCCAGCAGAAGGGGCTACGAGCAGTACTTC CASRRGYEQYF
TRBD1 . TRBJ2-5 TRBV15 TGTGCCACCAGCAGCAGGGGGTGGGAGACCCAGTACTTC CATSSRGWETQYF